This TCR beta chain is from a study of cytomegalovirus exposure and HLA in healthy donors. Primers for the PCR totalled 60 Vbeta and 13 Jbeta. Methods used by the authors: Some 12 million shared chains were among the roughly 80 million unique TCR beta chains that a later analysis counted. Using immunoSEQ multiplex PCR, the repertoire was profiled, and TCRdb retains in-frame clones only, with some absent. V and J calls and clone size follow that table, whereas D and trimming were derived from the DNA. The sample lists tens of thousands of clones, about 71% occurring once. The study's findings and limits: Immune exposure information comprised only CMV serostatus.

Germline lookup yields CDR1 MNHEY and CDR2 SMNVEV (reference sequence). The CDR3 loop spans 16 amino acids. V trimming: 4 bases; J trimming: 5 bases; junction bases outside the gene matches: 10. The table lists this clone with a few counts. Its antigen remains unidentified. The chain is built from TRBV27 and TRBJ2-7; TRBD1 matches 11 bases. Sequenced sample: PBMCs. The origin of this receptor is a woman aged 40 to 49 in good health and CMV-seronegative. DNA for the CDR3: TGTGCCAGCAGTTCAGCCCCCGGGACAGGGGGGAACGAGCAGTACTTC. Encoded protein: CASSSAPGTGGNEQYF.